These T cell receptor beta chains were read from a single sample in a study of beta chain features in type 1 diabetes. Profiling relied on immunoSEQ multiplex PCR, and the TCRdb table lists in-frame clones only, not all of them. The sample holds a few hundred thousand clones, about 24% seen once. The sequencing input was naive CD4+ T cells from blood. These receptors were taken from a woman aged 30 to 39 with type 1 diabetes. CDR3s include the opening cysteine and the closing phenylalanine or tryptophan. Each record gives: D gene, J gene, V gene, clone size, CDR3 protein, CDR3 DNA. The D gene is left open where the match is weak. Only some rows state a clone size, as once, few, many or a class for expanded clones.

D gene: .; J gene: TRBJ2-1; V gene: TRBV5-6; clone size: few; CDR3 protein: CASSLYGGNEQFF; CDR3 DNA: TGTGCCAGCAGCTTGTACGGGGGCAATGAGCAGTTCTTC
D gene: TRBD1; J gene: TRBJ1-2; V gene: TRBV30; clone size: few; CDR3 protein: CAHGGTGGNYGYTF; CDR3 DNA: TGTGCCCACGGAGGGACAGGGGGAAACTATGGCTACACCTTC
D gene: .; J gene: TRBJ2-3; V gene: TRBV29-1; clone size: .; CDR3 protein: CSVPGVGADTQYF; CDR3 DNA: TGCAGCGTTCCGGGAGTAGGTGCAGATACGCAGTATTTT
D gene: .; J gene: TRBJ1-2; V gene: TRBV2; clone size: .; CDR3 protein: CASSVGRLGYTF; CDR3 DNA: TGTGCCAGCAGTGTGGGGCGTCTTGGCTACACCTTC
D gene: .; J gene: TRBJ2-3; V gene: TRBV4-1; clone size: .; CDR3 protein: CASSQAGVDTQYF; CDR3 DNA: TGCGCCAGCAGCCAAGCAGGGGTAGATACGCAGTATTTT
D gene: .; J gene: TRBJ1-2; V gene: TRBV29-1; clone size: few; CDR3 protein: CSVQRTVYGYTF; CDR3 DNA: TGCAGCGTTCAAAGGACAGTCTATGGCTACACCTTC
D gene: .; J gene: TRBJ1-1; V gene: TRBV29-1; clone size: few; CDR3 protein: CSVESSGDTEAFF; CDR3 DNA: TGCAGCGTTGAGAGTTCCGGGGACACTGAAGCTTTCTTT
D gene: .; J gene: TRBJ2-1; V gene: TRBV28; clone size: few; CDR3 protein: CASGPGGVRMNNEQFF; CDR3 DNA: TGTGCCAGCGGACCAGGAGGTGTCAGGATGAACAATGAGCAGTTCTTC
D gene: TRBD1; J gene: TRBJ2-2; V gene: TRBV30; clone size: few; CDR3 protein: CAWSVGTGTTGELFF; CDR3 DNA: TGTGCCTGGAGTGTAGGGACAGGAACCACCGGGGAGCTGTTTTTT
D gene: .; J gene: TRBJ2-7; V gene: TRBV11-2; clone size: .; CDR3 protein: CASSLARSYEQYF; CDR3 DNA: TGTGCCAGCAGCTTAGCTAGATCCTACGAGCAGTACTTC
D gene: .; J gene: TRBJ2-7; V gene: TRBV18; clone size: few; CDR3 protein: CASSRGDEQYF; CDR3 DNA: TGTGCCAGCTCACGGGGAGACGAGCAGTACTTC
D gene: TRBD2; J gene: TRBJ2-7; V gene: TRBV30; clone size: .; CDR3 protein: CAWSVGRTSGISYEQYF; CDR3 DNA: TGTGCCTGGAGTGTAGGGAGGACTAGCGGGATCTCCTACGAGCAGTACTTC
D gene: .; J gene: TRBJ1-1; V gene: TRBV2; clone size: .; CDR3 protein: CASRDLTENTEAFF; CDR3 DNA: TGTGCCAGCAGGGACCTGACAGAGAACACTGAAGCTTTCTTT
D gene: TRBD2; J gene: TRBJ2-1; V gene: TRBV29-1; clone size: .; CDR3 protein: CSVENLADRSYNEQFF; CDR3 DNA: TGCAGCGTTGAGAACCTAGCGGATCGCTCCTACAATGAGCAGTTCTTC
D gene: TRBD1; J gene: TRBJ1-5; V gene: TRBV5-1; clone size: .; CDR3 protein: CANRTTGDSNQPQHF; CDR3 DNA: TGCGCCAACCGAACGACAGGGGATAGCAATCAGCCCCAGCATTTT
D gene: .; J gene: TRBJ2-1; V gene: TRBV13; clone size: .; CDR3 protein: CASSDRSSYNEQFF; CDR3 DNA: TGTGCCAGCAGCGACAGGAGCTCCTACAATGAGCAGTTCTTC
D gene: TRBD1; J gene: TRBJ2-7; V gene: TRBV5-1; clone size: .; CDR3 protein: CASSTGQGISYEQYF; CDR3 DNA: TGCGCCAGCAGCACAGGACAGGGAATCTCCTACGAGCAGTACTTC
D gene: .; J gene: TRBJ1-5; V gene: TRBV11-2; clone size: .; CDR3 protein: CASSLMGRGSQHF; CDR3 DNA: TGTGCCAGCAGCTTAATGGGGAGAGGATCCCAGCATTTT
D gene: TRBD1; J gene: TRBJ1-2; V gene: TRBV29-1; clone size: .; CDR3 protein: CSATGTGSYGYTF; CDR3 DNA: TGCAGCGCCACGGGGACAGGGAGCTATGGCTACACCTTC
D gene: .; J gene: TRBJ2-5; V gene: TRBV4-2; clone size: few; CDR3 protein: CASSQDRSGATQYF; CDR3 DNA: TGTGCCAGCAGCCAAGATCGGTCAGGGGCGACCCAGTACTTC
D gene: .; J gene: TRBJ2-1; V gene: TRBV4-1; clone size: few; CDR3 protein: CASSQALRGRGDEQFF; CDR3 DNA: TGCGCCAGCAGCCAGGCTCTGAGGGGGCGCGGGGATGAGCAGTTCTTC
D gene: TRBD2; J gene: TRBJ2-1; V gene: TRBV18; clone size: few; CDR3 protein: CASSPLAGVGNEQFF; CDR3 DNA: TGTGCCAGCTCACCCCTAGCGGGAGTTGGTAATGAGCAGTTCTTC
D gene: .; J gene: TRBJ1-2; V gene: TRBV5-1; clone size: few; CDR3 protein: CASSLQRGNYGYTF; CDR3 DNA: TGCGCCAGCAGCTTGCAGAGGGGGAACTATGGCTACACCTTC
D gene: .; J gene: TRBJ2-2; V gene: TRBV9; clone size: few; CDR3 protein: CASSVGWGASTGELFF; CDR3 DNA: TGTGCCAGCAGCGTAGGTTGGGGCGCGAGCACCGGGGAGCTGTTTTTT
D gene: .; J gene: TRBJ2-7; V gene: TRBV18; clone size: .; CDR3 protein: CASSPRQVLDEQYF; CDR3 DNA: TGTGCCAGCTCACCAAGACAGGTCTTGGACGAGCAGTACTTC
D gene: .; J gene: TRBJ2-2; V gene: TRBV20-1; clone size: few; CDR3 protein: CSAEAGELFF; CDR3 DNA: TGCAGTGCTGAGGCCGGGGAGCTGTTTTTT
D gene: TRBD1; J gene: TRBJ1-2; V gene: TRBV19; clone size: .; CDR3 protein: CASKTGGYGYTF; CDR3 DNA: TGTGCCAGCAAGACAGGGGGCTATGGCTACACCTTC
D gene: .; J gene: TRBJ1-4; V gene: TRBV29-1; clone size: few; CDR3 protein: CSVAASLNEKLFF; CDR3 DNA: TGCAGCGTTGCCGCCAGTCTTAATGAAAAACTGTTTTTT
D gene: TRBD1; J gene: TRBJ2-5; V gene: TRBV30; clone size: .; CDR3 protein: CAWDRGGQETQYF; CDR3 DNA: TGTGCCTGGGACAGGGGAGGTCAAGAGACCCAGTACTTC
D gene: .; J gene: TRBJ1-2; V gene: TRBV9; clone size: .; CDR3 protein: CASSVTGANYGYTF; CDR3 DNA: TGTGCCAGCAGCGTAACGGGAGCCAACTATGGCTACACCTTC
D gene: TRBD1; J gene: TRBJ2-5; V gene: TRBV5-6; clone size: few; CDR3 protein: CASSPTGQPKETQYF; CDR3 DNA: TGTGCCAGCAGCCCTACGGGACAGCCGAAAGAGACCCAGTACTTC